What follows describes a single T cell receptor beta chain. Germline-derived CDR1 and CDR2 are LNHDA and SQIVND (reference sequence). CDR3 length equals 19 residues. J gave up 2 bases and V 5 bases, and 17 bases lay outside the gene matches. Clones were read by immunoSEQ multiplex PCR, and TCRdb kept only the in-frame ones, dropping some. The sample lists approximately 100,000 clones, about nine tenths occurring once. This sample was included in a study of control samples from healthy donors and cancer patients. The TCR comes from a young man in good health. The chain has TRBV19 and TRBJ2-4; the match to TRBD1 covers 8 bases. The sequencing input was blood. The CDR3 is CASSPVPGQVLVPKNIQYF. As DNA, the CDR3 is TGTGCCAGTAGTCCGGTCCCGGGACAGGTCCTGGTGCCCAAAAACATTCAGTACTTC.